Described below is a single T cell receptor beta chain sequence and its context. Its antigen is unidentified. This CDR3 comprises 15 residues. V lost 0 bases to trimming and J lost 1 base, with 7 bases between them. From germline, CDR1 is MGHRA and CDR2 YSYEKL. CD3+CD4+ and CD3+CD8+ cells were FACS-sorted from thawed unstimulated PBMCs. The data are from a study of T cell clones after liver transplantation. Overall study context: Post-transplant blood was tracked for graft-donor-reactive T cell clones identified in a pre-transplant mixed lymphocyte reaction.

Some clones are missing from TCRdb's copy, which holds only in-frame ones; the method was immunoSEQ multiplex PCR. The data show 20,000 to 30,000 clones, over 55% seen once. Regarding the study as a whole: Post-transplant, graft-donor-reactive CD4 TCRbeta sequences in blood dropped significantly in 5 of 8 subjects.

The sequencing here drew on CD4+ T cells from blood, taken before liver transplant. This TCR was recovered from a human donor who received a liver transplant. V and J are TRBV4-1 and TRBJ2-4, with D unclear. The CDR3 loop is CASSQDFTAKNIQYF. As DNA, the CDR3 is TGCGCCAGCAGCCAAGATTTCACCGCCAAAAACATTCAGTACTTC.